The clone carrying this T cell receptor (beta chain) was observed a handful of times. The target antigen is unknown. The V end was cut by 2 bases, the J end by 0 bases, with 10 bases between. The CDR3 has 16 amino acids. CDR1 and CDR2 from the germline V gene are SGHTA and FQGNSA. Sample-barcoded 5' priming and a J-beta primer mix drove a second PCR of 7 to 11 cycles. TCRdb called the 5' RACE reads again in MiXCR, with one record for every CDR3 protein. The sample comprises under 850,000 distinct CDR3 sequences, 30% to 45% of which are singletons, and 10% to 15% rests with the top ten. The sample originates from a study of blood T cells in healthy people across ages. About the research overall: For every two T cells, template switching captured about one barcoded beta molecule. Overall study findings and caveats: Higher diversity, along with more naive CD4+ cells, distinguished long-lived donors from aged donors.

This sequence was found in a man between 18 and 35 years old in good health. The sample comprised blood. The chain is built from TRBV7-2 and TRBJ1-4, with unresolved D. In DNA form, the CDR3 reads TGTGCCAGCAGCTTATCGACGGTGACAACTAATGAAAAACTGTTTTTT. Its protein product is CASSLSTVTTNEKLFF.